The 25 T cell receptor beta chains below were found in one sample sequenced in a study of shared clonotypes between healthy human individuals. Libraries were prepared by immunoSEQ multiplex PCR; TCRdb keeps only in-frame clonotypes and omits some of them. The sample lists some 600,000 clones, roughly 96% occurring once. CD45RO-negative cells were positively selected for CCR7, leaving out terminally differentiated effector memory CD45RA+ cells. The sequencing sample was made of naive CD8+ T cells sorted from blood. The receptor set was obtained from a young woman in good health.

As for this clone: The sample carries other DNA sequences with the same CDR3. The chain is built from TRBV5-6 and TRBJ2-7; 7 bases are a match to TRBD2. Trimming cost V 0 bases and J 2 bases; bases outside gene matches: 2. CDR1 SGHDT and CDR2 YYEEEE come from the germline V gene. This CDR3 comprises 14 residues. The chain's CDR3 is CASSLGGGTYEQYF. DNA of the CDR3: TGTGCCAGCAGCTTGGGGGGAGGGACCTACGAGCAGTACTTC.

A few counts support this clone. The rearrangement uses TRBV19 and TRBJ1-5; 7 nucleotides align to TRBD1. Germline CDR1 is LNHDA and CDR2 is SQIVND (reference sequence). J lost 8 bases, V lost 8 bases, and 6 bases had no gene match. CDR3 length: 12 amino acids. The DNA of the CDR3 is TGTGCCAGTTCCAGAGGGGGCGAGCCCCAGCATTTT. As protein: CASSRGGEPQHF.

The chain carries TRBV4-1 and TRBJ2-5; TRBD2 matches at 10 bases. The trim removed 1 base at V and 1 base at J, leaving 9 bases unmatched. The CDR3 extends over 18 amino acids. The germline CDR1 and CDR2 sequences are MGHRA and YSYEKL. The CDR3 coding sequence is TGCGCCAGCAGCCAAGGCCTGATGACTAGCGGGCCCCAAGAGACCCAGTACTTC. It yields the protein CASSQGLMTSGPQETQYF.

The chain is built from TRBV2 and TRBJ2-1, with 11 bases identical to TRBD2. The CDR3 length is 12 residues. Germline V gives CDR1 SNHLY, CDR2 FYNNEI. Trimming at V came to 9 bases and at J to 7 bases, leaving 2 bases not matched to a gene. CDR3 amino acids: CASSGRANEQFF. The CDR3 DNA follows: TGTGCCAGTAGCGGGAGGGCGAATGAGCAGTTCTTC.

The chain is built from TRBV4-1 and TRBJ1-1; D uncertain. V was clipped by 4 bases and J by 2 bases, with 17 bases between them. This CDR3 comprises 16 residues. Germline CDR1 MGHRA, CDR2 YSYEKL. The CDR3 spells CASSPGRLTYNTEAFF. For the CDR3, the DNA is TGCGCCAGCAGCCCCGGCCGACTCACTTATAACACTGAAGCTTTCTTT.

The chain combines TRBV5-1 with TRBJ2-7; 9 bases line up with TRBD2. The germline V gene has CDR1 SGHRS and CDR2 YFSETQ. CDR3 length: 15 amino acids. Germline trimming cut 3 bases from V and 5 bases from J; bases unmatched to any gene: 9. CDR3 in DNA: TGCGCCAGCAGCTCGATAGCGGGAGAGCCCAACGAGCAGTACTTC. This sequence encodes CASSSIAGEPNEQYF.

This rearrangement joins TRBV4-2 to TRBJ2-1; maybe TRBD2 (7 bases). This CDR3 has 16 residues. V lost 0 bases and J lost 7, with 16 bases in between. Germline assignment: CDR1 LGHNA and CDR2 YNFKEQ. The chain's CDR3 is CASSQDLGGGPNEQFF. CDR3 in DNA: TGTGCCAGCAGCCAAGATTTAGGGGGAGGGCCGAATGAGCAGTTCTTC.

This clone came up once. The gene calls are TRBV13 and TRBJ2-3, with D perhaps being TRBD1 or TRBD2 (5 bases each). The CDR3 extends over 15 amino acids. Trimming took 2 bases from V and 5 from J, leaving 14 bases between them. Looked up from germline, CDR1 is PRHDT and CDR2 is FYEKMQ (reference sequence). The CDR3 nucleotides are TGTGCCAGCAGCTTATGGGGGAGCCAGGAAGATACGCAGTATTTT. It encodes CASSLWGSQEDTQYF.

The sample holds a few counts of this clone. The gene calls are TRBV4-1 and TRBJ1-5, with TRBD1 matching 8 bases. CDR1 MGHRA and CDR2 YSYEKL come from the germline V gene. V trimming: 3 bases; J trimming: 3 bases; junction bases outside the gene matches: 4. There are 15 residues in the CDR3. This CDR3 is CASSHRTGYNQPQHF. CDR3 bases: TGCGCCAGCAGCCATCGGACAGGGTACAATCAGCCCCAGCATTTT.

The rearrangement links TRBV9 to TRBJ1-3; TRBD1 aligns across 9 bases. The germline V gene encodes CDR1 SGDLS and CDR2 YYNGEE. The CDR3 extends over 16 amino acids. V trimming: 4 bases; J trimming: 3 bases; junction bases outside the gene matches: 8. CDR3 DNA: TGTGCCAGCAGCATACGACAGGGGGGCCGTGGAAACACCATATATTTT. Its translation: CASSIRQGGRGNTIYF.

The rearrangement joins TRBV4-1 to TRBJ1-1; D is unresolved. CDR3 size: 16 residues. Germline CDR1 and CDR2: MGHRA and YSYEKL. V lost 2 bases and J 0 bases, leaving 13 bases between the germline ends. CDR3 loop: CASSQRVGPLNTEAFF. CDR3 nucleotide sequence: TGCGCCAGCAGCCAAAGAGTCGGACCGTTGAACACTGAAGCTTTCTTT.

The chain recombines TRBV6-1 with TRBJ2-7; TRBD2 matches 7 bases. The length of the CDR3 is 16 residues. V gave up 2 bases and J gave up 0 bases; unmatched junction bases: 7. Germline V gives CDR1 MNHNS, CDR2 SASEGT. The CDR3 DNA follows: TGTGCCAGCAGTGAAATTGCTAGCGGTTACTCCTACGAGCAGTACTTC. It is translated as CASSEIASGYSYEQYF.

This chain uses TRBV28 with TRBJ2-1; D call uncertain. Germline CDR1 reads MDHEN; CDR2 reads SYDVKM. CDR3 length equals 13 residues. Trimming took off 3 bases at V and 9 bases at J, with 12 bases between the two ends. The CDR3 DNA is TGTGCCAGCAGTTTGTCAGGCGTGGCTGAGCAGTTCTTC. Its translation is CASSLSGVAEQFF.

The V gene is TRBV7-8, the J gene TRBJ2-7; maybe TRBD1 (7 bases). The CDR3 loop spans 14 amino acids. Trimming pared 5 bases from V and 0 bases from J, leaving 11 bases between. In germline, CDR1 is SGHVS, CDR2 FQNEAQ. The CDR3 here is CASSPRDSSYEQYF. CDR3 coding DNA: TGTGCCAGCAGCCCGCGGGACAGCTCCTACGAGCAGTACTTC.

With respect to this clone: Additional DNA sequences in this sample encode the identical CDR3. The chain joins TRBV9 to TRBJ2-3; 7 nucleotides line up with TRBD2. The germline V gene has CDR1 SGDLS and CDR2 YYNGEE. The CDR3 loop spans 15 amino acids. Germline trimming cut 0 bases from V and 2 bases from J; bases unmatched to any gene: 3. CDR3 protein: CASSVGGGPTDTQYF. The CDR3 coding sequence is TGTGCCAGCAGCGTAGGGGGAGGGCCCACAGATACGCAGTATTTT.

The CDR3 sequence: CASSSLGVSTDTQYF. The DNA for the CDR3 is TGTGCCAGCAGTTCGTTAGGGGTTAGCACAGATACGCAGTATTTT. This chain connects TRBV28 to TRBJ2-3; the D gene is possibly TRBD1 (5 bases). V was shortened by 4 bases and J by 0 bases, with 11 bases between the two germline ends. The CDR3 is 15 amino acids. Germline V gives CDR1 MDHEN, CDR2 SYDVKM.

The chain uses TRBV28 and TRBJ2-7; D may be TRBD1 or TRBD2 (5 bases each). This CDR3 is 17 amino acids long. Germline-derived CDR1 and CDR2 are MDHEN and SYDVKM. Trimming cost V 2 bases and J 2 bases, with 19 bases left between them. CDR3 coding DNA: TGTGCCAGCAGTTTACCCCGCGTGAGGGGCTTGACCTACGAGCAGTACTTC. Residues: CASSLPRVRGLTYEQYF.

This clone was counted a few times. The gene calls are TRBV5-4 and TRBJ1-1, with a weak D call TRBD1 (6 bases). From germline, CDR1 is SGHNT and CDR2 YYREEE (reference sequence). This CDR3 contains 11 residues. Trimming cost V 9 bases and J 3 bases, with 9 bases left between them. CDR3 in amino acids: CAIRTDTEAFF. Written as DNA, the CDR3 is TGTGCCATACGGACAGACACTGAAGCTTTCTTT.

This clone came up a few times. The V call is TRBV4-1, the J call TRBJ1-1, with D hard to call. Trimming left V 6 bases short and J 1 base short, with 15 bases between. The CDR3 covers 15 residues. Germline V gene data show CDR1 as MGHRA and CDR2 as YSYEKL. The CDR3 DNA reads TGCGCCAGCAGGTCATGGACGGCGAAGAACACTGAAGCTTTCTTT. This codes for CASRSWTAKNTEAFF.

The chain uses TRBV27 and TRBJ1-1, with D possibly being TRBD1 (6 bases). V was clipped by 3 bases and J by 3 bases, with 17 bases between them. The CDR3 length is 16 residues. Germline values: CDR1 MNHEY, CDR2 SMNVEV (reference sequence). The CDR3 loop reads CASSFGTNPHDTEAFF. CDR3 DNA sequence: TGTGCCAGCAGTTTCGGGACAAATCCCCATGACACTGAAGCTTTCTTT.

J is TRBJ2-7 and V is TRBV28; D is perhaps TRBD1 or TRBD2 (5 bases each). Germline CDR1 is MDHEN and CDR2 is SYDVKM. Trimming took 4 bases from V and 2 from J, leaving 21 bases between them. The CDR3 extends over 17 amino acids. CDR3 DNA sequence: TGTGCCAGCAGTTCCCCGAAATCCCTCGGGGCCCCCTACGAGCAGTACTTC. Its protein product is CASSSPKSLGAPYEQYF.

The chain has TRBV9 and TRBJ1-2, with D perhaps TRBD1 (5 bases). Trimming shortened V by 3 bases and J by 5 bases, and 14 bases separated the two germline ends. This CDR3 has 14 residues. CDR1 and CDR2 from the germline V gene are SGDLS and YYNGEE. Here the CDR3 reads CASSAPDRTYGYTF. In nucleotides, the CDR3 is TGTGCCAGCAGCGCGCCCGACAGAACATATGGCTACACCTTC.

This chain connects TRBV13 to TRBJ2-2, with unresolved D. Per the germline V gene, CDR1 is PRHDT and CDR2 is FYEKMQ (reference sequence). V was trimmed by 5 bases and J by 6 bases, leaving 16 bases between them. CDR3 size: 15 residues. The CDR3 nucleotides read TGTGCCAGCAGCACAGATTTGGGCCTCCCCGGGGAGCTGTTTTTT. This gives the protein CASSTDLGLPGELFF.

For the CDR3, the DNA is TGCAGCGTTGAAGGGACACAGGGAGGTGACTACAATGAGCAGTTCTTC. Residues: CSVEGTQGGDYNEQFF. The chain couples TRBV29-1 to TRBJ2-1; TRBD1 or TRBD2 may be the D gene (6 bases each). The germline V gene has CDR1 SQVTM and CDR2 ANQGSEA. With 1 base removed from V and 3 bases from J, the gap between germline ends came to 16 bases. The CDR3 extends over 16 amino acids.

This clone is a singleton in its sample. The rearrangement uses TRBV5-1 and TRBJ1-2, with TRBD1 as a possible D gene (5 bases). The CDR3 length is 13 residues. V was clipped by 3 bases and J by 8 bases, with 14 bases between them. Germline lookup yields CDR1 SGHRS and CDR2 YFSETQ. CDR3 bases: TGCGCCAGCAGCTGGGACGTCCGCGAAGGCTACACCTTC. Translation gives CASSWDVREGYTF.